This TCR beta chain was identified in a study of blood T cells in healthy people across ages. Combining a sample-barcoded 5' primer with a J-beta primer mix, a second PCR ran for roughly 6 to 12 cycles. Every cDNA molecule bore a tag from a template-switch adaptor containing 12 random nucleotides. TCRdb fed the 5' RACE reads into MiXCR, producing one record per CDR3 protein. The sample yields about 600,000 distinct CDR3 sequences, around 50% seen once. The sample was blood. The clonotype originates from a man older than 75 in good health.

In DNA, the CDR3 is TGTGCCAGCAGTGAAGATGGGCACGGGGGCACCGGGGAGCTGTTTTTT. It yields the protein CASSEDGHGGTGELFF. The V gene is TRBV2, the J gene TRBJ2-2; D might be TRBD2 (6 bases). CDR1 is SNHLY, CDR2 FYNNEI, per germline. Between the trimmed V and J ends, which lost 1 base and 4 bases, there was a span of 13 bases. CDR3 size: 16 residues.